This note documents a single TCR beta chain sequence. What it binds is not known. Expressed TCRB transcripts were sequenced because the entire RNA isolate underwent reverse transcription. Generated by immunoSEQ multiplex PCR, the TCRdb table keeps only in-frame clones and is missing some. Here the sample spans some 190,000 clones, about 8% being singletons. Trimming removed 5 bases from V and 0 bases from J; junction bases left unmatched: 3. CDR1 is SGHTA and CDR2 is FQGNSA in the germline V gene. The CDR3 consists of 14 residues. The sample originates from a study of beta chain features in type 1 diabetes. Based on CD45RO/CCR7/CD25/CD127/CD95/CD27, CD4+ regulatory, stem cell-like memory, naive and central memory cells were sorted. Study findings and constraints: Patients with Type 1 diabetes showed moderately but significantly shorter TCRB CDR3s in all four CD4+ subsets.

This clonotype was obtained from a middle-aged woman with type 1 diabetes. The sequencing sample was made of central memory CD4+ T cells from blood. The chain combines TRBV7-2 with TRBJ2-7; TRBD1 agrees at 8 bases. CDR3 nucleotide sequence: TGTGCCAGCAGCCCAGGGGGCCACTCCTACGAGCAGTACTTC. It translates to CASSPGGHSYEQYF.